This T cell receptor (beta chain) was captured by sequencing in a study of blood T cells in healthy people across ages. Study results and limitations: Investigators viewed diversity estimates from one million T cells as underestimates, the study reported. Roughly linear declines in TCR beta diversity per million T cells occurred with age.

Comments on this clonotype: No antigen is known for it.

Total RNA, at least 5.5 micrograms per sample, was extracted from PBMCs. The CDR3 consists of 15 residues. Per germline, CDR1 MGHRA and CDR2 YSYEKL. The V and J ends lost 1 base and 3 bases respectively, with 7 bases between them. Then a second PCR, running roughly 6 to 11 cycles, was carried out with a sample-barcoded 5' primer and a J-beta primer mix. TCRdb re-analysed the 5' RACE reads in MiXCR, keeping a single row per CDR3 protein. Here the sample spans some 920,000 distinct CDR3 sequences, roughly 47% being singletons. The chain is built from TRBV4-1 and TRBJ2-6, with D perhaps matching TRBD1 (5 bases). Sequences were obtained from blood. The clonotype comes from a woman aged 55-75 years in good health. The DNA of the CDR3 is TGCGCCAGCAGCCAAGTAGGGGTTGGGGCCAACGTCCTGACTTTC. Protein product: CASSQVGVGANVLTF.